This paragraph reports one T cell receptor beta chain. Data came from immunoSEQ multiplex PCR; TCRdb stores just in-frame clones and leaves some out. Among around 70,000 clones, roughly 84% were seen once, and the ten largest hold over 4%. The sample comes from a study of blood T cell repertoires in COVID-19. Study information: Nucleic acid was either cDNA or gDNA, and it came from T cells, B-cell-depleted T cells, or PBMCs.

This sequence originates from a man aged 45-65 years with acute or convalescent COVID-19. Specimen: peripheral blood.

The CDR3 reads CASSLRGYNQPQHF. CDR3 nucleotides: TGTGCCAGCAGTTTAAGGGGTTACAATCAGCCCCAGCATTTT. The genes are TRBV28 and TRBJ1-5; weak D call: TRBD1 (5 bases). The V gene's germline CDR1 is MDHEN and CDR2 SYDVKM. V was clipped by 2 bases and J by 3 bases, with 8 bases between them. CDR3 size: 14 residues.